A single sample is the source of the 7 T cell receptor beta chains below, sequenced in a study of T cells in Graves' hyperthyroidism and ophthalmopathy (dated by TCRdb to between 2018 and 2021). Library creation used multiplex PCR. The data were produced on an Illumina HiSeq 2000. The TCR beta CDR3 regions were amplified from the RNA transcripts. For the first round of RT-PCR on the TCR CDR3, the HTBI primer set was used together with the Qiagen OneStep RT-PCR kit. In TCRdb, the public reads were trimmed at Q25 with fastp and aligned with MiXCR, with productive beta chains retained. Every distinct CDR3 protein forms one entry, paired with its most common genes and DNA. Counted in this sample were more than 500,000 distinct CDR3 sequences; around 15% of them appeared once. The top ten clones comprise approximately 4.3% of the sample. Material for sequencing was blood. The receptors were sampled from a woman aged 40 to 50 with Graves' ophthalmopathy.

This clonotype has at least ten counts. The rearrangement links TRBV19 to TRBJ2-3, with TRBD2 identical over 11 bases. V dropped 1 base and J dropped 0; count of bases not matched to a gene: 12. Germline assignment: CDR1 LNHDA and CDR2 SQIVND (reference sequence). The CDR3 has 20 residues. In nucleotides, the CDR3 is TGTGCCAGTAGTATAGGGGCGACTAGCGGGATAGGGTTGAGCACAGATACGCAGTATTTT. Protein sequence: CASSIGATSGIGLSTDTQYF.

This chain links TRBV11-2 with TRBJ1-1; weak D call: TRBD1 (6 bases). Trimming stripped 5 bases from V and 1 base from J, with 20 bases between. This CDR3 region has 17 residues. Germline-derived CDR1 and CDR2 are SGHAT and FQNNGV. The CDR3 loop is CASSRGQGVYRNTEAFF. In nucleotides, the CDR3 is TGTGCCAGCAGCCGGGGGCAGGGTGTTTACAGGAACACTGAAGCTTTCTTT.

A few counts support this clonotype. The V call is TRBV3-1, the J call TRBJ2-2; 8 bases line up with TRBD2. The CDR3 runs 16 residues. Unmatched junction bases numbered 10, after V lost 5 bases and J lost 5 bases. Germline CDR1 and CDR2: LGHDT and YNNKEL (reference sequence). The CDR3 spells CASSLVLAGGTGELFF. The CDR3 DNA follows: TGTGCCAGCAGCTTAGTCCTAGCGGGCGGGACCGGGGAGCTGTTTTTT.

CDR3: CASSYSGPGQGARLYGYTF. The CDR3 DNA sequence: TGTGCCAGCAGTTACTCGGGGCCGGGACAGGGGGCGCGTCTCTATGGCTACACCTTC. The chain combines TRBV6-2 or TRBV6-3 with TRBJ1-2, with 12 bases aligning to TRBD1. Trimming cost V 0 bases and J 4 bases; bases outside gene matches: 12. Germline loops: CDR1 MNHEY, CDR2 SVGEGT. CDR3 length: 19 amino acids.

This clonotype was counted a few times. The J gene is TRBJ1-1, the V gene TRBV28, with 8 bases matching TRBD1. The CDR3 covers 14 residues. CDR1 MDHEN and CDR2 SYDVKM come from the germline V gene. The J segment lost 3 bases and the V segment lost 6 bases, leaving 6 bases of the junction unmatched. This CDR3 is CASRSDREYTEAFF. DNA for the CDR3: TGTGCCAGCAGATCGGACAGGGAGTACACTGAAGCTTTCTTT.

This clonotype was observed many times. V usage is TRBV12-5 and J usage is TRBJ2-5; 8 bases align to TRBD2. The CDR3 is made up of 13 amino acids. Germline loops: CDR1 LGHNT, CDR2 FRNRAP. Germline trimming cut 6 bases from V and 6 bases from J; bases unmatched to any gene: 6. CDR3 sequence (DNA): TGTGCTAGTGGCAGCGGGAGCTGGAAGACCCAGTACTTC. Residues: CASGSGSWKTQYF.

This chain links TRBV6-1 with TRBJ2-5, with 8 nucleotides matching TRBD2. The CDR3 has 14 amino acids. V lost 6 bases and J lost 4; bases outside the gene matches: 7. Germline V gene lookup returns CDR1 MNHNS and CDR2 SASEGT. The CDR3 here is CASSLGLAPETQYF. CDR3 sequence (DNA): TGTGCCAGCAGCCTTGGACTAGCCCCAGAGACCCAGTACTTC.